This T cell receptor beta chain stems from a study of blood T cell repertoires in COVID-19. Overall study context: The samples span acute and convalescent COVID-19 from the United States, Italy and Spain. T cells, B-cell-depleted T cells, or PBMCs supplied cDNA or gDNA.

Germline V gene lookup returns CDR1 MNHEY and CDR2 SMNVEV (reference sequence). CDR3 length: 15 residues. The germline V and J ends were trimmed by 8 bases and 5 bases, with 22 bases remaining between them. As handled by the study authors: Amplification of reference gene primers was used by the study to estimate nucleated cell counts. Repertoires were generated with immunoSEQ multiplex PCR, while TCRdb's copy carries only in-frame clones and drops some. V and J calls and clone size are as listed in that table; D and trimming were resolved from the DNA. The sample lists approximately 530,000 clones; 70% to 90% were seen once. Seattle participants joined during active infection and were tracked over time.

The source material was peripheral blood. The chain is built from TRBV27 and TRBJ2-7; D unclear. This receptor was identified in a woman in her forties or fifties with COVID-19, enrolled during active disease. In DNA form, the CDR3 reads TGTGCCAGCCAACCCACCACGATCAGATACCACGAGCAGTACTTC. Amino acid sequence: CASQPTTIRYHEQYF.